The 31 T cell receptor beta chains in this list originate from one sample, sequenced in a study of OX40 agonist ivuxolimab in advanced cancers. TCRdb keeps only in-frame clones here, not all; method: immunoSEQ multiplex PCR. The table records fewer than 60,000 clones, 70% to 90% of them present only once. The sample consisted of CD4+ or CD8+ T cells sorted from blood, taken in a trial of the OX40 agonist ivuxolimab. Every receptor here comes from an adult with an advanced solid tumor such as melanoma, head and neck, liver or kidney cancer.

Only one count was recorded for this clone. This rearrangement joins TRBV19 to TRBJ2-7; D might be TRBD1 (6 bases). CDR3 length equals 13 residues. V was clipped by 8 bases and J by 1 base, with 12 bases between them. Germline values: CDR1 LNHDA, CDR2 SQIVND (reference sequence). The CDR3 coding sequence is TGTGCCAGTGGGGGCTACCCTTCCTACGAGCAGTACTTC. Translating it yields CASGGYPSYEQYF.

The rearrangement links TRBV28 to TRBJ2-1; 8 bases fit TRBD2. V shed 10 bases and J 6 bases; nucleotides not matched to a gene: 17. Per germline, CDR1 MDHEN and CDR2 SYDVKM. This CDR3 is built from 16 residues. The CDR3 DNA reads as TGTGCCACTGCGAACCGAGGGCGGGAGGAGGGCAATGAGCAGTTCTTC. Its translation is CATANRGREEGNEQFF.

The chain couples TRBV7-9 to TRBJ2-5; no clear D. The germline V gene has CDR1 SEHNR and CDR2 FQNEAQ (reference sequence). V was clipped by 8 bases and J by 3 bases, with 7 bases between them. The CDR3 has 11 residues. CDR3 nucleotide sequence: TGTGCCAGCTTACGGGAAGAGACCCAGTACTTC. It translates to CASLREETQYF. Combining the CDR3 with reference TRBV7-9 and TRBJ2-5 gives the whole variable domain DTGVSQNPRHKITKRGQNVTFRCDPISEHNRLYWYRQTLGQGPEFLTYFQNEAQLEKSRLLSDRFSAERPKGSFSTLEIQRTEQGDSAMYLCASLREETQYFGPGTRLLVL.

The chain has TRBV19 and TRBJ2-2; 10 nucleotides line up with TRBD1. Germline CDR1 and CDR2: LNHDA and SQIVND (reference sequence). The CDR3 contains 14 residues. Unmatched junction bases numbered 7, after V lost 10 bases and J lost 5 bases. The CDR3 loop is CATRRQGATGELFF. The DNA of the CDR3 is TGTGCCACCCGCCGACAGGGGGCTACCGGGGAGCTGTTTTTT.

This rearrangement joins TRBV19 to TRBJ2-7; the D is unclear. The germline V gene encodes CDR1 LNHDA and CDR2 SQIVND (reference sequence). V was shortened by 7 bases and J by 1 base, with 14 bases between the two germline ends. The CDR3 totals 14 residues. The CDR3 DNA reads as TGTGCCAGTACTACGGTTCTAGGATCCTACGAGCAGTACTTC. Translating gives CASTTVLGSYEQYF.

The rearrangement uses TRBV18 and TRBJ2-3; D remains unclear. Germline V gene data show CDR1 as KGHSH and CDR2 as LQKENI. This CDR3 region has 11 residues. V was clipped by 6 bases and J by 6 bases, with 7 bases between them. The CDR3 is CASSPEDTQYF. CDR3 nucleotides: TGTGCCAGCTCTCCAGAGGATACGCAGTATTTT.

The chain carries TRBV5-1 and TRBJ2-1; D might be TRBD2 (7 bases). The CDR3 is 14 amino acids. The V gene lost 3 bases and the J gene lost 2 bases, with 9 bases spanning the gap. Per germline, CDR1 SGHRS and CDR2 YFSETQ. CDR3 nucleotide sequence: TGCGCCAGCAGCTCCGGGGGGCCCTACAATGAGCAGTTCTTC. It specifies CASSSGGPYNEQFF. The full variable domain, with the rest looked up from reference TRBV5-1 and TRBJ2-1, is KAGVTQTPRYLIKTRGQQVTLSCSPISGHRSVSWYQQTPGQGLQFLFEYFSETQRNKGNFPGRFSGRQFSNSRSEMNVSTLELGDSALYLCASSSGGPYNEQFFGPGTRLTVL.

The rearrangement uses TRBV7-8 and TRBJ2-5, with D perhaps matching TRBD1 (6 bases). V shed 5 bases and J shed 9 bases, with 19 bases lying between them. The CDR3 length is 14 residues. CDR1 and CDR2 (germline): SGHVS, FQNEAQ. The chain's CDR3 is CASSNATGITSQYF. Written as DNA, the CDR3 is TGTGCCAGCAGCAATGCGACAGGCATTACGTCCCAGTACTTC.

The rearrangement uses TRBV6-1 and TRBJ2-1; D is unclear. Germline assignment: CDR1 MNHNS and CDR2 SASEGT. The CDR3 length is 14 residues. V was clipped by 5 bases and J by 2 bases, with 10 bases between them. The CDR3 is CASSNQWAYNEQFF. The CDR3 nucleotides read TGTGCCAGCAGTAACCAGTGGGCCTACAATGAGCAGTTCTTC.

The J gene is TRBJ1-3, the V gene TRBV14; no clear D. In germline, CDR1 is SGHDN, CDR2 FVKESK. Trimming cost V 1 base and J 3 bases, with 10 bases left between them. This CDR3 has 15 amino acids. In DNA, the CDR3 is TGTGCCAGCAGCCAAGCGCACGTAGGTGGAAACACCATATATTTT. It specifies CASSQAHVGGNTIYF.

The CDR3 loop reads CASSVGLGSLTDTQYF. The CDR3 nucleotides read TGTGCCAGCAGCGTAGGGTTAGGGAGCCTCACAGATACGCAGTATTTT. The chain employs TRBV9 and TRBJ2-3, with D possibly TRBD2 on 5 matching bases. CDR1 and CDR2 (germline): SGDLS, YYNGEE. Trimming shortened V by 0 bases and J by 2 bases, and 13 bases separated the two germline ends. This CDR3 is 16 amino acids long.

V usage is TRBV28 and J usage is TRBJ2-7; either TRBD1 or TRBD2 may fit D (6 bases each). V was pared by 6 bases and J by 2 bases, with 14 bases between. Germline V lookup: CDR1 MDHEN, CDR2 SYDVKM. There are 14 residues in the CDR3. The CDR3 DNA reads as TGTGCCAGCAGGATTGCGGGACAAACCTACGAGCAGTACTTC. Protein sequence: CASRIAGQTYEQYF.

CDR3 residues: CASSLGFWSYNEQFF. The CDR3 bases are TGTGCCAGCAGCTTAGGGTTTTGGTCCTACAATGAGCAGTTCTTC. The V and J genes are TRBV5-6 and TRBJ2-1, with D uncertain. Germline V gene sequence: CDR1 SGHDT, CDR2 YYEEEE. CDR3 length: 15 residues. V was trimmed by 2 bases and J by 1 base, leaving 10 bases between them.

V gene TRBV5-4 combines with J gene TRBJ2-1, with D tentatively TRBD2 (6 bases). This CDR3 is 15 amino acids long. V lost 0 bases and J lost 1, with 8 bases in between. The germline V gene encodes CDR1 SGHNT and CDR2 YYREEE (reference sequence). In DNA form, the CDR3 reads TGTGCCAGCAGCTTGGATCGGGAGTCCTACAATGAGCAGTTCTTC. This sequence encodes CASSLDRESYNEQFF.

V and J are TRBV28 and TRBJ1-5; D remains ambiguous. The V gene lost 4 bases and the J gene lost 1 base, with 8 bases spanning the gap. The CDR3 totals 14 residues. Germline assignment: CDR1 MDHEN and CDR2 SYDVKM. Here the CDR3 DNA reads TGTGCCAGCAGTTGGACTTTCAGCAATCAGCCCCAGCATTTT. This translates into CASSWTFSNQPQHF.

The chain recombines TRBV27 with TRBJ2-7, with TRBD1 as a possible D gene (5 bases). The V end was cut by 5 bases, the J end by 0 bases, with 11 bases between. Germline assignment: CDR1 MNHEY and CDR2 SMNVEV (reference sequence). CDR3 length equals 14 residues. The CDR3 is CASSDADNSYEQYF. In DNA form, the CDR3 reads TGTGCCAGCAGTGACGCGGACAACTCCTACGAGCAGTACTTC.

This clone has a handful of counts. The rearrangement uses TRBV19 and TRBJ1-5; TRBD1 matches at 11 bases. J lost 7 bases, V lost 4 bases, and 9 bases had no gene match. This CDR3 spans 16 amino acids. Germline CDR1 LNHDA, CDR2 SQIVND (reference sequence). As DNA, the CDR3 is TGTGCCAGTAGTAAATGGACAGGGGGCGCCGGACAGCCCCAGCATTTT. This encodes CASSKWTGGAGQPQHF.

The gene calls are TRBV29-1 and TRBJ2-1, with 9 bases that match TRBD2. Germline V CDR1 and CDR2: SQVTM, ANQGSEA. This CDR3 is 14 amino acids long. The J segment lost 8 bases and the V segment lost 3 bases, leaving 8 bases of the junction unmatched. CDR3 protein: CSVDYGGRGDEQFF. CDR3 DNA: TGCAGCGTTGATTACGGCGGGAGGGGAGATGAGCAGTTCTTC.

The CDR3 is CASTLAQVRTEAFF. In nucleotides, the CDR3 is TGTGCCAGCACCCTAGCCCAGGTACGGACTGAAGCTTTCTTT. The rearrangement uses TRBV28 and TRBJ1-1; D is undetermined. The V end lost 7 bases, the J end lost 5 bases, and 17 bases lay between the germline ends. CDR3 size: 14 residues. The germline V gene encodes CDR1 MDHEN and CDR2 SYDVKM.

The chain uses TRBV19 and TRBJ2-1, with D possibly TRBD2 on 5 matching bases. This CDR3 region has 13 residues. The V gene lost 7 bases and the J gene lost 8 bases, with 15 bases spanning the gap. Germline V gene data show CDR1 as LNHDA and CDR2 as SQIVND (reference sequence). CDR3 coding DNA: TGTGCCAGTATGGGTCAGCGGCTGGATGAGCAGTTCTTC. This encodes CASMGQRLDEQFF.

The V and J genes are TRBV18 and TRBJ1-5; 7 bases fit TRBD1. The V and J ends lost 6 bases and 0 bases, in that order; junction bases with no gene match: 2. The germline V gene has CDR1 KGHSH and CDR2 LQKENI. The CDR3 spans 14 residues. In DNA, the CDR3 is TGTGCCAGCTCCGAGGGGGCTAGCAATCAGCCCCAGCATTTT. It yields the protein CASSEGASNQPQHF.

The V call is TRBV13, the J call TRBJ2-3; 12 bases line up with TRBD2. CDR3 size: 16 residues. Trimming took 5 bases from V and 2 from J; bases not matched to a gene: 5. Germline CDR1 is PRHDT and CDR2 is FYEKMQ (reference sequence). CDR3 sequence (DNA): TGTGCCAGCAGCACCCGACTAGCGGGGGCCACAGATACGCAGTATTTT. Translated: CASSTRLAGATDTQYF.

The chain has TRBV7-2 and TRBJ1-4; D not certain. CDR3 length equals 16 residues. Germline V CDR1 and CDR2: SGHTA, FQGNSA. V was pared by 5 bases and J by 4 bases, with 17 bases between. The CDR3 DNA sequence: TGTGCCAGCAGCCAAAACGGCCCCGGAGTTAATGAAAAACTGTTTTTT. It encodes CASSQNGPGVNEKLFF.

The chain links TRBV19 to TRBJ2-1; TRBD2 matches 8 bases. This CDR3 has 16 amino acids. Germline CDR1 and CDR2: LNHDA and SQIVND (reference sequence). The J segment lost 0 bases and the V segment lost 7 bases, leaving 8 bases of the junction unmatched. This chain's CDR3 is CASMKLSGSSYNEQFF. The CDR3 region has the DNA TGTGCCAGTATGAAGTTAAGCGGGAGCTCCTACAATGAGCAGTTCTTC.

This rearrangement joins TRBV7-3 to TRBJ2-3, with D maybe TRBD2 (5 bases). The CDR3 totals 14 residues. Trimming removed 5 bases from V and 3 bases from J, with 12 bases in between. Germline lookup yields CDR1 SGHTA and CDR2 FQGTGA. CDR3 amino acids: CASSPPGVTDTQYF. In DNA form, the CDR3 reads TGTGCCAGCAGCCCCCCCGGGGTAACAGATACGCAGTATTTT.

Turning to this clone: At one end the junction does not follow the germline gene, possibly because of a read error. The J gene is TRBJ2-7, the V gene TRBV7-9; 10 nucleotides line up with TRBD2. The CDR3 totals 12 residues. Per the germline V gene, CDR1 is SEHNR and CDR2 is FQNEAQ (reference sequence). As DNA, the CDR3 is TGTGCCAGCAGCTTAGATTTAGCGGGAGGTACCTTC. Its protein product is CASSLDLAGGTF.

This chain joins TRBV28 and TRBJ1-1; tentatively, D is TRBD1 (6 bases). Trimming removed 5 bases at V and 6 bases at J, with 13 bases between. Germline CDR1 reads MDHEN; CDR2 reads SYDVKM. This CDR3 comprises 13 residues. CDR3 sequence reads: CASSPGQLSEAFF. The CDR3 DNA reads TGTGCCAGCAGTCCGGGACAACTATCTGAAGCTTTCTTT.

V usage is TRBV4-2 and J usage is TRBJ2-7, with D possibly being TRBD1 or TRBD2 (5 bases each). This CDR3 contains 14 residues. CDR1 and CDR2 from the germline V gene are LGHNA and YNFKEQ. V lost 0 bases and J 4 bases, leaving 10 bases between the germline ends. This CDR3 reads CASSQDRDLYEQYF. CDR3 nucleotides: TGTGCCAGCAGCCAAGACAGGGACCTTTACGAGCAGTACTTC.

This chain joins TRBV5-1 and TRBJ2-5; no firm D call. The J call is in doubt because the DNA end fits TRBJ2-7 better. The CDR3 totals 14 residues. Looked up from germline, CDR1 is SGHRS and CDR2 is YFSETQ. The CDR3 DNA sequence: TGCGCCAGCAGCTTGGGCGGTAGCTCCTACGAGCAGTACTTC. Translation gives CASSLGGSSYEQYF.

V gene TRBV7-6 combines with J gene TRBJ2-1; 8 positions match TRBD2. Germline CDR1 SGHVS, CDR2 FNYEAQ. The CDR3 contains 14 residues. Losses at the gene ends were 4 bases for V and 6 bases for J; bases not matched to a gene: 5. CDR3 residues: CASSSGSGSNEQFF. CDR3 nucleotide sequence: TGTGCCAGCAGCTCTGGAAGCGGGAGCAATGAGCAGTTCTTC.

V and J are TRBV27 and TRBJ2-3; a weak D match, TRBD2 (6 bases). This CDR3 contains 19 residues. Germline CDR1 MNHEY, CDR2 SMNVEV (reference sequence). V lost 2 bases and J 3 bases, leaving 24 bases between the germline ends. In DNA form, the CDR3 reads TGTGCCAGCAGTTTAGAAGTTGCAGTGAGGCTAGCGTGGACAGATACGCAGTATTTT. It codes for CASSLEVAVRLAWTDTQYF.